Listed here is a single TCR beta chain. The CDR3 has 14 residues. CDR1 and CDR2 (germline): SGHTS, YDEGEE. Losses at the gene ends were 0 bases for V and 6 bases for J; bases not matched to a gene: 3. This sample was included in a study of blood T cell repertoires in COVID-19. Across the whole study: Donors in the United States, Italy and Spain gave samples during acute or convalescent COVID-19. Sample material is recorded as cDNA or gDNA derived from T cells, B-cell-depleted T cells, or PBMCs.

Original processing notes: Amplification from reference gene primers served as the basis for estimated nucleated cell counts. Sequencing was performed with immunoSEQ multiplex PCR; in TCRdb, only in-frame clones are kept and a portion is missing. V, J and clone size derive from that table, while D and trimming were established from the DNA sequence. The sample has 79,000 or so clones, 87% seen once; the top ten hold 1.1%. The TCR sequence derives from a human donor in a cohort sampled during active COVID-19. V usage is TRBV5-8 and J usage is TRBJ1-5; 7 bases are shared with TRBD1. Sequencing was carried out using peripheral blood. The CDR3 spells CASSLGQGTQPQHF. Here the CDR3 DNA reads TGTGCCAGCAGCTTGGGACAGGGCACTCAGCCCCAGCATTTT.